This note documents a single T cell receptor beta chain sequence. This clonotype came up many times. Its antigen is still unknown. There are no base qualities to consult, and no much larger clone falls within one base. Stable Graves' hyperthyroidism was defined as no progression to ophthalmopathy during 18 months of follow-up. Hyperthyroidism patients were aged 18 to 65 years and newly diagnosed, with disease duration of less than 2 months. The study excluded patients with uncontrolled infections, other autoimmune diseases, pregnancy or lactation. Diagnoses were established on the basis of clinical symptoms, serum thyroxine and TRAb, thyroid ultrasound, and orbital computed tomography. PBMCs were separated from roughly 9.3 ml of fresh peripheral blood using Ficoll-Paque density gradient centrifugation. Total RNA was extracted using Trizol reagent, and RNA quality was assessed on an Agilent 2100 Bioanalyzer.

The TCR beta CDR3 regions were amplified from the RNA transcripts. The first round of RT-PCR for the TCR CDR3 was performed with the HTBI primer set and the Qiagen OneStep RT-PCR kit. The libraries were constructed in a second round of multiplex PCR and then size-selected and purified. Libraries were sequenced paired-end with 100 bp reads on an Illumina HiSeq2000. The source study handled its data this way. SOAPnuke was used to process the raw data, removing reads that contained adapters or uncalled bases, had a mean Phred below 15, or lacked an exact match to the constant primer or identifier. High-quality paired reads were merged with COPE v1.2.5, and unique nucleotide sequences were defined as clonotypes. MiTCR v1.1 was used to align the clonotypes against IMGT TRBV, TRBD and TRBJ reference segments. The analysis included only V-J combinations with a frequency above 0.0001, which together covered 99% to 99.2% of the repertoires. A TCS score was defined as the ratio between F50 (clonal expansion) and ExV (chaos), using BLOSUM62-based TCRdist between CDR3 peptides within each V-J. Welch's t-statistics and random forest reduced 500 to 550 V-J features to roughly 13, which were used in a naive Bayes classifier (R e1071). TCRdb took the public reads, trimmed them with fastp at Q25, ran MiXCR for clone calling and kept in-frame beta chains. Each CDR3 protein gets just one entry, which takes the most common genes and DNA from the rows behind it. TCRdb assigned the V and J calls; the authors' analysis was not used. Within this sample are hundreds of thousands of distinct CDR3 sequences, with about 15% of them counted one time only. Roughly 10% of the sample comes from the top ten.

The data were taken from a study of T cells in Graves' hyperthyroidism and ophthalmopathy (dated by TCRdb to about 2019). About the study as a whole: Peripheral blood samples were taken at the time of initial diagnosis, prior to any treatment. TCR V-J signatures able to tell the groups apart were searched for in a discovery cohort of 95 to 100 patients, of whom 40 to 45 had Graves' ophthalmopathy and roughly 58 had stable Graves' hyperthyroidism. Prospective prediction of ophthalmopathy was tested in an independent validation cohort of fewer than 20 hyperthyroidism patients and 17 patients who later progressed to ophthalmopathy. For training and testing, the 80 to 100 patients in the discovery cohort were randomly divided in a 7:3 ratio. In addition, the study compared T-cell repertoires in thyroid tissue and in blood from 6 or 7 Graves' hyperthyroidism patients. Once sampling was done, hyperthyroidism patients were given methimazole at a starting dose of 30 mg daily, whereas ophthalmopathy patients were given high-dose intravenous methylprednisolone. According to the paper, TCR Vbeta CDR3 sequencing was carried out on 135 peripheral blood samples, which came from approximately 43 ophthalmopathy, around 75 hyperthyroidism and roughly 17 progressor patients.

The study at large found these results: Most expanded thyroid clonotypes (frequency above 0.001) were also detected in blood, a finding suggesting that blood repertoires may reflect thyroid immune responses. Ophthalmopathy was separated from stable hyperthyroidism by a 13 V-J signature model, with about 88% sensitivity and about 81% specificity obtained in cross-validation and 80%/75% obtained in testing. Sample size was not statistically predetermined, and investigators were not blinded to group allocation. In validation, the model predicted progression to ophthalmopathy with approximately 71% sensitivity and roughly 75% specificity, a median of around six months before onset.

The CDR3, cysteine through phenylalanine, is 14 amino acids long. Here the CDR3 DNA is all that survives: 42 bases in frame from base 1. V loses 0 bases, J loses 1 base, and the germline ends lie 7 bases apart. CDR1 and CDR2 (SGHRS, YFSETQ) derive from the germline V gene. The sequence links TRBV5-1 to TRBJ1-1; the D gene lacks a confident call. Sequencing used blood. This receptor was taken from a woman under 30 with Graves' hyperthyroidism. DNA sequence: TGCGCCAGCAGCTTGGGACCGGCGAACACTGAAGCTTTCTTT. It translates as CASSLGPANTEAFF.